The rows below give T cell receptor beta chains drawn from one sample of a study of T cell responses to AZD1222 COVID-19 vaccine. Method: immunoSEQ multiplex PCR; TCRdb's copy keeps in-frame clones and lacks some. This table has 130,000 or so clones, 80% to 95% appearing once. The specimen comprised peripheral blood, sampled 28 days after the second AZD1222 dose. The receptors originated from an adult who received the AZD1222 COVID-19 vaccine. CDR3s leave out the opening cysteine and the closing phenylalanine or tryptophan. D genes are given only for firm matches.

TRBJ1-1 | - | TRBV27 | ASSLAGRNTEAF
TRBJ1-1 | - | TRBV6-6 | ASSLLRKDTEAF
TRBJ1-1 | - | TRBV7-9 | ASSLEGPGEAF
TRBJ2-3 | - | TRBV6-2/TRBV6-3 | ASSFAPGTQY
TRBJ1-1 | TRBD1 | TRBV18 | ASSPPGQAGGTNTEAF
TRBJ1-1 | - | TRBV11-3 | ASSFTDSTEAF
TRBJ1-2 | - | TRBV3-1/TRBV3-2 | ASSQDSGDSGYT
TRBJ2-5 | - | TRBV5-1 | ASSPGHPGETQY
TRBJ1-6 | TRBD1 | TRBV9 | ASSAPSGGYNSPLH
TRBJ2-5 | TRBD1 | TRBV9 | ASSDRPRTGEETQY
TRBJ1-5 | - | TRBV4-1 | ASSQAHGVGRGGSNQPQH
TRBJ1-3 | TRBD1 | TRBV7-9 | ASSHWTGGGSGNTIY
TRBJ2-1 | TRBD2 | TRBV11-2 | ASSLGLAGEGQF
TRBJ2-1 | - | TRBV7-9 | ASSPRAGRNYNEQF
TRBJ2-3 | - | TRBV5-5 | ASSSPAGVPDTQY
TRBJ1-6 | - | TRBV12-3/TRBV12-4 | ASSPEQSPLH
TRBJ2-1 | TRBD2 | TRBV7-2 | ASSLGGSGRVEQF
TRBJ1-1 | - | TRBV11-1 | ASSYVGYTEAF
TRBJ2-1 | TRBD2 | TRBV7-3 | ASSSSGIGEQF
TRBJ2-1 | TRBD2 | TRBV5-1 | ASSFLAGGTNEQF
TRBJ1-6 | TRBD1 | TRBV18 | ASSPGQGGSPLH
TRBJ2-5 | - | TRBV6-1 | ASSDNRVRETQY
TRBJ1-5 | - | TRBV7-9 | ASSLDTGLQPQH
TRBJ1-5 | - | TRBV28 | ASSLSWQPQH
TRBJ2-7 | TRBD1 | TRBV29-1 | SVTTGATYEQY
TRBJ1-1 | TRBD1 | TRBV7-2 | ASSSRTGVETEAF
TRBJ1-1 | - | TRBV4-1 | ASSQAGLSEAF
TRBJ1-1 | - | TRBV7-8 | ASSLVFAQPNTEAF
TRBJ1-6 | - | TRBV6-5 | ASSSGGAGTLH
TRBJ1-2 | - | TRBV7-9 | ASSPPGSGYT
TRBJ1-2 | - | TRBV30 | AWSTGTGYT
TRBJ1-5 | - | TRBV12-3/TRBV12-4 | ASSGSNQPQH
TRBJ1-1 | - | TRBV6-2/TRBV6-3 | ASSYDREAF
TRBJ2-3 | - | TRBV7-8 | ASSPRLGTQY
TRBJ2-3 | TRBD2 | TRBV14 | ASSLTLGLARQY
TRBJ2-1 | - | TRBV11-3 | ASSPGPFTNEQF
TRBJ1-1 | - | TRBV12-3/TRBV12-4 | ASAREGNTEAF
TRBJ1-4 | TRBD1 | TRBV10-3 | AIRPGQGEKLF
TRBJ1-6 | TRBD1 | TRBV27 | ASRTGQVDSPLH
TRBJ2-2 | - | TRBV5-1 | ASSPGTRGTGELF
TRBJ1-5 | - | TRBV14 | ASSGQPNQPQH
TRBJ1-5 | - | TRBV2 | ASSTEGPYSNQPQH
TRBJ2-2 | - | TRBV19 | ASPEGDTGELF
TRBJ2-1 | TRBD1 | TRBV3-1/TRBV3-2 | ASSQGDREGF
TRBJ1-2 | TRBD1 | TRBV27 | ASSRQGFWGYT
TRBJ2-5 | - | TRBV9 | ASSVATRDSQETQY
TRBJ1-3 | - | TRBV6-5 | ASTAVGGNTIY
TRBJ1-2 | - | TRBV19 | ASSIGDAKAGGYT
TRBJ2-7 | - | TRBV7-8 | ASSPRLTDSYEQY
TRBJ2-1 | TRBD2 | TRBV5-6 | ASSGTSSYNEQF
TRBJ2-3 | - | TRBV14 | ASSQPVPDTQY
TRBJ1-2 | - | TRBV5-6 | ASSSQNPYYGYT
TRBJ1-3 | - | TRBV5-5 | ASSLDRAEGNTIY
TRBJ2-2 | TRBD2 | TRBV5-1 | ASSLLAGGSKELF